This T cell receptor beta chain came from a study of metastatic and nonmetastatic thyroid tumors. Study in general: Repertoires from blood and tumor or nodule tissue of malignant and benign thyroid patients were compared.

A few counts support this clone. The antigen remains undetermined. With MiXCR, TCRdb called clones anew from the PCR reads. Of approximately 35,000 clones listed, 35% to 40% are singletons. Ahead of thyroid surgery, no patient had received treatment of any kind. Per the germline V gene, CDR1 is SGDLS and CDR2 is YYNGEE. The CDR3 is made up of 17 amino acids. V was clipped by 0 bases and J by 0 bases, with 12 bases between them. Notes on the study in general: When malignant thyroid tumors were compared with benign nodules, TCR beta diversity was reportedly significantly higher in the malignant tumors. This held in both blood and tumor samples.

The receptor was isolated from a female donor with papillary thyroid cancer or a benign thyroid nodule (not recorded which). Some clones in this sample may be carry-over from other donors' samples. The sample comprised tumor tissue. The chain carries TRBV9 and TRBJ2-2; D gene uncertain. The CDR3 protein is CASSVEGYGPNTGELFF. CDR3 in DNA: TGTGCCAGCAGCGTAGAGGGTTACGGCCCGAACACCGGGGAGCTGTTTTTT.